Below, 8 T cell receptor beta chains from the same sample are listed, as sequenced in a study of blood T cell repertoires in COVID-19. The table came from immunoSEQ multiplex PCR; TCRdb's copy has only in-frame clones and leaves some out. The top ten clones hold about 4% of a sample with under 300,000 clones, approximately 84% of them seen once. The sequenced material came from peripheral blood. The receptors were sampled from a man in his fifties with acute or convalescent COVID-19.

CDR3 amino acids: CASSGDREVDTQYF. The DNA for the CDR3 is TGTGCCAGCAGTGGGGACAGGGAAGTAGATACGCAGTATTTT. This sequence joins TRBV6-6 and TRBJ2-3; 9 nucleotides align to TRBD1. CDR1 and CDR2 (germline): MNHNY, SVGAGI (reference sequence). There are 14 residues in the CDR3. Losses at the gene ends were 5 bases for V and 5 bases for J; bases not matched to a gene: 5.

The chain joins TRBV3-1 (or the pseudogene TRBV3-2) to TRBJ1-5, with a weak D call TRBD1 (5 bases). This CDR3 has 14 residues. Germline V gene sequence: CDR1 LGHDT, CDR2 YNNKEL (reference sequence). V gave up 1 base and J gave up 5 bases, with 9 bases separating them. Written as DNA, the CDR3 is TGTGCCAGCAGCCAAGGACAGCTTGATCAGCCCCAGCATTTT. It specifies CASSQGQLDQPQHF.

The chain joins TRBV5-6 to TRBJ1-3; TRBD1 agrees at 10 bases. Germline CDR1 and CDR2: SGHDT and YYEEEE. This CDR3 has 14 residues. The V and J ends lost 3 bases and 10 bases, in that order; junction bases with no gene match: 7. CDR3 sequence: CASSSGQGVSTIYF. For the CDR3, the DNA is TGTGCCAGCAGCTCCGGACAGGGGGTTTCTACCATATATTTT. The full variable domain, with the rest looked up from reference TRBV5-6 and TRBJ1-3, is DAGVTQSPTHLIKTRGQQVTLRCSPKSGHDTVSWYQQALGQGPQFIFQYYEEEERQRGNFPDRFSGHQFPNYSSELNVNALLLGDSALYLCASSSGQGVSTIYFGEGSWLTVV.

This clone was recorded once. Other DNA sequences from this sample encode an identical CDR3 as well. The chain carries TRBV5-1 and TRBJ2-5, with 10 bases that match TRBD2. J was trimmed by 5 bases and V by 0 bases; bases with no gene match: 7. The CDR3 spans 16 residues. CDR1 and CDR2 (germline): SGHRS, YFSETQ. This CDR3 reads CASSLGAGGPSETQYF. Here the CDR3 DNA reads TGCGCCAGCAGCTTGGGAGCGGGAGGGCCCTCGGAGACCCAGTACTTC.

The rearrangement links TRBV12-3 or TRBV12-4 to TRBJ1-2; D perhaps matches TRBD1 (6 bases). This CDR3 is 13 amino acids long. Trimming removed 0 bases from V and 7 bases from J, with 9 bases in between. The CDR3 reads CASSLADRLGYTF. CDR3 nucleotide sequence: TGTGCCAGCAGTTTAGCTGACAGGCTTGGCTACACCTTC.

This chain joins TRBV7-2 and TRBJ2-7, with TRBD1 identical over 8 bases. Per the germline V gene, CDR1 is SGHTA and CDR2 is FQGNSA. This CDR3 has 18 amino acids. V shed 3 bases and J 1 base; nucleotides not matched to a gene: 14. The CDR3 bases are TGTGCCAGCAGCTTCGGTCCCGGGACAGGTTGGGGGTCCTACGAGCAGTACTTC. It is translated as CASSFGPGTGWGSYEQYF. The variable domain in full, with the rest retrieved from reference TRBV7-2 and TRBJ2-7, is GAGVSQSPSNKVTEKGKDVELRCDPISGHTALYWYRQSLGQGLEFLIYFQGNSAPDKSGLPSDRFSAERTGGSVSTLTIQRTQQEDSAVYLCASSFGPGTGWGSYEQYFGPGTRLTVT.

The V call is TRBV5-6, the J call TRBJ2-5; D not resolved. CDR3 size: 13 residues. Deletions cut 1 base from V and 1 base from J, with 5 bases between. Germline V gene sequence: CDR1 SGHDT, CDR2 YYEEEE. As DNA, the CDR3 is TGTGCCAGCAGCTTGTTGAGCCAAGAGACCCAGTACTTC. Translation gives CASSLLSQETQYF.

This clone came up once. This CDR3 reads CASSQDPGPQYSNQPQHF. The CDR3 DNA follows: TGCGCCAGCAGCCAAGACCCGGGTCCCCAATATAGCAATCAGCCCCAGCATTTT. The chain has TRBV4-1 and TRBJ1-5; no clear D gene. V was cut by 0 bases and J by 0 bases, with 15 bases left in between. The CDR3 is 18 amino acids. Germline-derived CDR1 and CDR2 are MGHRA and YSYEKL.